This TCR beta chain was sequenced in a study of T cells after yellow fever vaccination. Study-wide context: The fractions with low cell numbers were processed using SMART-Seq v4 Ultra Low Input.

Each CDR3 protein gets one entry after TCRdb re-called the 5' RACE reads with MiXCR. Here the sample spans about 240,000 distinct CDR3 sequences, 6.9% being singletons. V shed 1 base and J shed 0 bases, with 16 bases lying between them. There are 18 residues in the CDR3. Looked up from germline, CDR1 is MNHEY and CDR2 is SVGEGT. The genes are TRBV6-2 or TRBV6-3 and TRBJ2-1; D is unresolved. The source was CD4+ T cells sorted from PBMCs, collected 15 days after the yellow fever booster vaccination. This receptor was obtained from a man aged 25-45 years who received the YFV17D yellow fever vaccine. Here the CDR3 reads CASSYYLLRRSSYNEQFF. The CDR3 nucleotides are TGTGCCAGCAGTTACTATCTGCTGAGGAGAAGCTCCTACAATGAGCAGTTCTTC.